Described below is a single TCR beta chain sequence and its context. The data originate from a study of T cell responses to AZD1222 COVID-19 vaccine. The CDR3 consists of 14 residues. CDR1 and CDR2 (germline): MNHEY, SMNVEV (reference sequence). Trimming removed 7 bases from V and 3 bases from J; junction bases left unmatched: 3. Profiling relied on immunoSEQ multiplex PCR, and the TCRdb table lists in-frame clones only, not all of them. The table records 85,000 to 120,000 clones, 80% to 85% of them present only once. The sample was peripheral blood, taken on day 0 of AZD1222 vaccination. V and J are TRBV27 and TRBJ1-6, with TRBD1 matching 7 bases. The clonotype comes from an adult in good health. This CDR3 reads CASNRGLYNSPLHF. The CDR3 region has the DNA TGTGCCAGCAACAGGGGCCTCTATAATTCACCCCTCCACTTT.